Listed below are T cell receptor beta chains from one sample, sequenced in a study of beta chain features in type 1 diabetes. Sequencing was performed with immunoSEQ multiplex PCR; in TCRdb, only in-frame clones are kept and a portion is missing. The data hold some 230,000 clones, with 9.6% observed a single time. Input material: naive CD4+ T cells from blood. The receptors were sampled from a woman aged 18-29 years in good health. Each CDR3 is given with its conserved first and last residue. Fields, in order: V gene, clone size, J gene, D gene, CDR3 DNA, CDR3 protein. D genes are given only for firm matches. The listing skips clone size in some rows; elsewhere it reads once, few, many or a size class.

>TRBV7-2|-|TRBJ1-2|TRBD1
TGTGCCAGCAGCCCACCATGGACAGGCAATGGCTACACCTTC
CASSPPWTGNGYTF
>TRBV4-2|many|TRBJ2-7|TRBD1
TGTGCCAGCAGCCACCCGGGACAGGGGCACTACGAGCAGTACTTC
CASSHPGQGHYEQYF
>TRBV5-1|-|TRBJ2-2|-
TGCGCCAGCAGCTTGGCCCCTAGCGTTACCGGGGAGCTGTTTTTT
CASSLAPSVTGELFF
>TRBV5-1|-|TRBJ2-1|-
TGCGCCAGCAGCTTGGCAATTGGAGGGTACAATGAGCAGTTCTTC
CASSLAIGGYNEQFF
>TRBV5-1|few|TRBJ2-1|TRBD1
TGCGCCAGCAGCCTATTGGGGACAGGACCCTCGAGCTCCTACAATGAGCAGTTCTTC
CASSLLGTGPSSSYNEQFF
>TRBV29-1|-|TRBJ1-1|TRBD1
TGCAGCGTTGAAGCTTCAGGGGGCGGAACTGAAGCTTTCTTT
CSVEASGGGTEAFF
>TRBV7-6|-|TRBJ2-1|TRBD1
TGTGCCAGCAGCCCATACCCCGGGGACAGCGTTTACAATGAGCAGTTCTTC
CASSPYPGDSVYNEQFF
>TRBV2|-|TRBJ1-4|TRBD1
TGTGCCAGCAGGATGGATCGACAGGGACTGAGGGAAAAACTGTTTTTT
CASRMDRQGLREKLFF
>TRBV19|-|TRBJ2-5|TRBD2
TGTGCCAGTAGTATAGGCCCAGCGGGGTTCGGGGAGACCCAGTACTTC
CASSIGPAGFGETQYF
>TRBV19|few|TRBJ2-1|-
TGTGCCAGTAGTCTCGTGGACATTTCTGAGCAGTTCTTC
CASSLVDISEQFF
>TRBV28|-|TRBJ2-3|TRBD2
TGTGCCAGCAGTTCCCCTAGCGGACTAGCGAGCACAGATACGCAGTATTTT
CASSSPSGLASTDTQYF
>TRBV19|-|TRBJ1-6|-
TGTGCCAGTAGTACCCTCGCACGCAGCGCTAATTCACCCCTCCACTTT
CASSTLARSANSPLHF
>TRBV7-3|-|TRBJ1-2|-
TGTGCCAGCAGCTTAGATCAGGGGAGGGGCTATGGCTACACCTTC
CASSLDQGRGYGYTF
>TRBV5-1|few|TRBJ2-1|TRBD2
TGCGCCAGCAGCTTGGCGGGGGGGAGGTTGGATGAGCAGTTCTTC
CASSLAGGRLDEQFF
>TRBV18|-|TRBJ2-2|TRBD2
TGTGCCAGCTCATCGGAAGCGGGAGGCGTGAACACCGGGGAGCTGTTTTTT
CASSSEAGGVNTGELFF